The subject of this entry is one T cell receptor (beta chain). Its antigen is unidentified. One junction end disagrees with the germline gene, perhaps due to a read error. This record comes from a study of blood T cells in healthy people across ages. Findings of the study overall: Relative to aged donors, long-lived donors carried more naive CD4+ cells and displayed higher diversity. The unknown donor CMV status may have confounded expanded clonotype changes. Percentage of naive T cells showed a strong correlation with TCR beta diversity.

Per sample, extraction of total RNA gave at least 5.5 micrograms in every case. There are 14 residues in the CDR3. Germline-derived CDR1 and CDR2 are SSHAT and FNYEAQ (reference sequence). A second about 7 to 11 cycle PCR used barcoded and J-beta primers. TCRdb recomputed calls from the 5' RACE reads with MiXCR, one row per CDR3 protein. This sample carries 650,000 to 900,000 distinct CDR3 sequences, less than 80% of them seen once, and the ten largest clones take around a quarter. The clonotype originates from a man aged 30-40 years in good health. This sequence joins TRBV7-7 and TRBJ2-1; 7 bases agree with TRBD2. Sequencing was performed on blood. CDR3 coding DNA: TGTGCTAGCAGCTTAGATTTACTAGCGTGGGAGCAGTTCTTC. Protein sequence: CASSLDLLAWEQFF.